This T cell receptor beta chain was recovered during a study of cytomegalovirus exposure and HLA in healthy donors. TCRdb keeps only in-frame clones here, not all; method: immunoSEQ multiplex PCR. The sample records roughly 68,000 clones, over 90% being singletons. Separate from the approximately 720-subject first cohort was the roughly 130-subject validation cohort, to which the donors belonged. This CDR3 spans 17 amino acids. In germline, CDR1 is SGHVS, CDR2 FNYEAQ. V shed 4 bases, J shed 0 bases, and the junction held 6 bases outside the gene matches. Sequences were obtained from PBMCs. The chain has TRBV7-6 and TRBJ2-1; 10 nucleotides align to TRBD2. The sequence derives from a woman under 30 in good health and CMV-seropositive. The CDR3 protein is CASSSLAGGSSYNEQFF. In DNA, the CDR3 is TGTGCCAGCAGCTCATTAGCGGGAGGAAGCTCCTACAATGAGCAGTTCTTC.